Described below is a single TCR beta chain sequence and its context. The CDR3 sequence is 13 residues long. V was shortened by 8 bases and J by 3 bases, with 10 bases between the two germline ends. Germline V gives CDR1 PRHDT, CDR2 FYEKMQ (reference sequence). The data derive from a study of blood T cell repertoires in COVID-19. Study details: Donors in the United States, Italy and Spain gave samples during acute or convalescent COVID-19. T cells, B-cell-depleted T cells, or PBMCs provided the cDNA or gDNA that served as material.

Original analysis: Amplification of reference gene primers was used by the study to estimate nucleated cell counts. TCRdb keeps only in-frame clones here, not all; method: immunoSEQ multiplex PCR. For V, J and clone size, that table is used; D and trimming come from the DNA. The sample lists hundreds of thousands of clones; 82% were seen once. The sample consisted of peripheral blood. The V and J genes are TRBV13 and TRBJ2-2; D is unresolved. The TCR originated in a woman at least 80 years old with active or convalescent COVID-19. CDR3 DNA sequence: TGTGCCAGCCAACTGGTCGACACCGGGGAGCTGTTTTTT. This codes for CASQLVDTGELFF.